This T cell receptor (beta chain) appears in the sequencing data of a study of regulatory T cells in long-lasting Graves disease. Arm-PCR of CDR3 regions and iRepertoire HTBI primers were the basis on which TCR beta libraries were built. A single record per CDR3 protein comes from TCRdb applying MiXCR to the multiplex PCR reads. The sample gives 380,000 or so distinct CDR3 sequences, about a sixth of which show up once; roughly 21% is in the top ten. Germline lookup yields CDR1 LGHDT and CDR2 YNNKEL (reference sequence). This CDR3 is built from 11 residues. The V end was cut by 4 bases, the J end by 6 bases, with 7 bases between. Documented time point: newly diagnosed GD, antithyroid drugs for less than 3 months. PBMCs were the source of the RNA used for TCR sequencing. Whole-study results and caveats: With under 3,500 shared public clonotypes, persistent patients exceeded new patients, who shared around 970.

This clonotype appeared many times. The antigen is not known. The same data also contributed to another study, on T cells in Graves' hyperthyroidism and ophthalmopathy. That investigation notes: The study used the HTBI primer set for a first-round RT-PCR of the TCR CDR3.

Sequencing used peripheral blood mononuclear cells (PBMCs), obtained at new diagnosis, from a patient treated with antithyroid drugs. This sequence originates from a woman aged 18-29 years with Graves disease. The chain is built from TRBV3-1 and TRBJ2-7; the D is unclear. The CDR3 loop is CASSLTGEQYF. The CDR3 DNA reads TGTGCCAGCAGCCTCACCGGCGAGCAGTACTTC.